The next 20 T cell receptor beta chains were all read from a single sample in a study of blood T cells in healthy people across ages. The second PCR ran roughly 6 to 11 cycles with a sample-barcoded 5' primer and J-beta primers. TCRdb reprocessed the 5' RACE reads via MiXCR and lists one record per CDR3 protein. Counted here are approximately 1,000,000 distinct CDR3 sequences, 45% occurring once; the ten biggest clones make up approximately 20%. Sample: blood. All receptors derive from an older woman in good health.

The genes are TRBV13 and TRBJ2-1; the match to TRBD2 covers 9 bases. Germline V gene lookup returns CDR1 PRHDT and CDR2 FYEKMQ (reference sequence). The V and J ends lost 5 bases and 3 bases, in that order; junction bases with no gene match: 8. This CDR3 is 16 amino acids long. CDR3 protein: CASSQVTSGLYNEQFF. The CDR3 DNA sequence: TGTGCCAGCAGCCAGGTGACTAGCGGTCTCTACAATGAGCAGTTCTTC.

This chain links TRBV6-1 with TRBJ2-7; 11 bases agree with TRBD2. The CDR3 is made up of 20 amino acids. J lost 0 bases, V lost 6 bases, and 19 bases had no gene match. Per germline, CDR1 MNHNS and CDR2 SASEGT. The CDR3 DNA sequence: TGTGCCAGCAGCTCACTGACAGGGTTGACTAGCGGGGCTAGCTCCTACGAGCAGTACTTC. Its translation is CASSSLTGLTSGASSYEQYF.

With regard to this clonotype: A read error is possible here, since a much larger clone lies one base away. The chain is built from TRBV29-1 and TRBJ2-4, with 10 bases lining up with TRBD1. The better agreement between TRBJ2-7 and the DNA end casts doubt on the J call. The CDR3 has 20 residues. CDR1 and CDR2 (germline): SQVTM, ANQGSEA. The CDR3 sequence: CSVERPTTGGKGLVTYEQYF. Written as DNA, the CDR3 is TGCAGCGTTGAAAGGCCCACGACAGGGGGCAAGGGTCTGGTCACCTACGAGCAGTACTTC.

J is TRBJ2-5 and V is TRBV2; D ambiguous. Germline V gene sequence: CDR1 SNHLY, CDR2 FYNNEI. Trimming removed 6 bases from V and 11 bases from J, with 37 bases in between. The CDR3 runs to 19 residues. The CDR3 here is CASRESQLARAMSANEQYF. The CDR3 DNA reads TGTGCCAGCAGGGAATCACAGTTGGCTAGGGCGATGTCCGCTAATGAGCAGTACTTC.

The chain is built from TRBV6-2 or TRBV6-3 and TRBJ2-6; D gene uncertain. CDR1 and CDR2 from the germline V gene are MNHEY and SVGEGT. V shed 6 bases and J shed 4 bases, with 7 bases lying between them. The CDR3 consists of 13 residues. The DNA for the CDR3 is TGTGCCAGCAGCTGGTCCGGGGCCAACGTCCTGACTTTC. Translated, it gives CASSWSGANVLTF.

This sequence joins TRBV14 and TRBJ2-7; no reliable D call. The CDR3 has 16 amino acids. Germline V gene lookup returns CDR1 SGHDN and CDR2 FVKESK. V dropped 1 base and J dropped 7 bases, with 20 bases sitting between them. For the CDR3, the DNA is TGTGCCAGCAGCCAAGGACCCGCCCGATCCTACAATGAGCAGTACTTC. Its translation is CASSQGPARSYNEQYF.

The genes are TRBV9 and TRBJ2-3, with 11 bases matching TRBD2. This CDR3 spans 18 amino acids. Losses at the gene ends were 4 bases for V and 0 bases for J; bases not matched to a gene: 10. From germline, CDR1 is SGDLS and CDR2 YYNGEE. The CDR3 DNA sequence: TGTGCCAGCAGCTCAGAAAGGACTAGCGGGCTTAGCACAGATACGCAGTATTTT. Translating gives CASSSERTSGLSTDTQYF.

The rearrangement uses TRBV27 and TRBJ2-1; D may correspond to TRBD1 or TRBD2 (5 bases each). From germline, CDR1 is MNHEY and CDR2 SMNVEV (reference sequence). V dropped 5 bases and J dropped 8 bases, with 10 bases sitting between them. This CDR3 has 12 amino acids. The CDR3 protein is CASSRGPHEQFF. In DNA form, the CDR3 reads TGTGCCAGCAGTCGGGGCCCACATGAGCAGTTCTTC.

CDR3 sequence (DNA): TGCAATAGACTAGCGGGAGGCCGAAGGGGGATTGCGCTCGAGCAGTACTTC. Translation gives CNRLAGGRRGIALEQYF. The chain carries TRBV20-1 and TRBJ2-5; 13 nucleotides agree with TRBD2. The DNA end lines up better with TRBJ2-7; the J call may be wrong. Germline V gene sequence: CDR1 DFQATT, CDR2 SNEGSKA (reference sequence). This CDR3 has 17 amino acids.

This clonotype was picked up a small number of times. The CDR3 region has the DNA TGCAGTGCTAAACCTGACGGGAAATACAATGAGCAGTTCTTC. Translated: CSAKPDGKYNEQFF. V gene TRBV20-1 combines with J gene TRBJ2-1, with D possibly matching TRBD2 (5 bases). Trimming removed 4 bases at V and 4 bases at J, with 14 bases between. From germline, CDR1 is DFQATT and CDR2 SNEGSKA (reference sequence). The CDR3 is made up of 14 amino acids.

The rearrangement links TRBV9 to TRBJ2-5, with 7 bases matching TRBD1. CDR3 length: 15 residues. The V and J ends lost 3 bases and 4 bases, in that order; junction bases with no gene match: 9. Germline CDR1 is SGDLS and CDR2 is YYNGEE. The CDR3: CASSADGTETETQYF. DNA for the CDR3: TGTGCCAGCAGCGCCGACGGGACAGAGACAGAGACCCAGTACTTC.

This clonotype has just a few counts. The rearrangement uses TRBV20-1 and TRBJ1-4; possible D gene TRBD1, 6 bases. The CDR3 is 16 amino acids. Trimming stripped 0 bases from V and 3 bases from J, with 14 bases between. Germline V lookup: CDR1 DFQATT, CDR2 SNEGSKA (reference sequence). The CDR3 region is CSARDLLGGSNEKLFF. Written as DNA, the CDR3 is TGCAGTGCTAGAGATCTTTTAGGGGGGTCTAATGAAAAACTGTTTTTT.

The rearrangement joins TRBV6-5 to TRBJ1-6; D is ambiguous. The CDR3 totals 12 residues. Germline loops: CDR1 MNHEY, CDR2 SVGAGI. Between the trimmed V and J ends, which lost 2 bases and 12 bases, there was a span of 8 bases. The DNA for the CDR3 is TGTGCCAGCAGTTACGGTGGGAGACCCCTCCACTTT. It translates to CASSYGGRPLHF.

This clonotype was seen a handful of times. The gene calls are TRBV14 and TRBJ2-7, with TRBD2 matching 10 bases. Germline V gives CDR1 SGHDN, CDR2 FVKESK. The trim removed 4 bases at V and 4 bases at J, leaving 7 bases unmatched. This CDR3 contains 15 residues. This CDR3 reads CASSRQGTSVYEQYF. The CDR3 DNA reads as TGTGCCAGCAGCCGACAGGGGACTAGCGTATACGAGCAGTACTTC. Complete variable domain (other parts from reference TRBV14 and TRBJ2-7): EAGVTQFPSHSVIEKGQTVTLRCDPISGHDNLYWYRRVMGKEIKFLLHFVKESKQDESGMPNNRFLAERTGGTYSTLKVQPAELEDSGVYFCASSRQGTSVYEQYFGPGTRLTVT.

The chain recombines TRBV28 with TRBJ1-1; a possible D gene is TRBD1 (6 bases). Germline V gene data show CDR1 as MDHEN and CDR2 as SYDVKM. The CDR3 totals 15 residues. V dropped 5 bases and J dropped 4 bases, with 17 bases sitting between them. Here the CDR3 reads CASSKTGSGSTEAFF. The CDR3 DNA is TGTGCCAGCAGTAAAACAGGGTCGGGGAGCACTGAAGCTTTCTTT. The full variable domain, completed using reference TRBV28 and TRBJ1-1, is DVKVTQSSRYLVKRTGEKVFLECVQDMDHENMFWYRQDPGLGLRLIYFSYDVKMKEKGDIPEGYSVSREKKERFSLILESASTNQTSMYLCASSKTGSGSTEAFFGQGTRLTVV.

The chain links TRBV2 to TRBJ2-5, with 7 bases that match TRBD1. The J call may be incorrect, as the DNA end agrees better with TRBJ2-7. Germline lookup yields CDR1 SNHLY and CDR2 FYNNEI. CDR3 size: 12 residues. The CDR3 protein is CASNRGDYEQYF. Written as DNA, the CDR3 is TGTGCCAGCAACAGGGGAGACTACGAGCAGTACTTC.

This clonotype showed up just once. The chain carries TRBV4-2 and TRBJ2-5, with TRBD2 as a possible D gene (5 bases). CDR1 LGHNA and CDR2 YNFKEQ come from the germline V gene. V was cut by 0 bases and J by 5 bases, with 16 bases left in between. The CDR3 runs 16 residues. This chain's CDR3 is CASSQESTRREETQYF. Here the CDR3 DNA reads TGTGCCAGCAGCCAAGAATCGACTCGAAGGGAGGAGACCCAGTACTTC.

This clonotype has only a few counts. This chain's CDR3 is CSVEILREDTEAFF. For the CDR3, the DNA is TGCAGCGTTGAAATCCTAAGGGAGGACACTGAAGCTTTCTTT. The chain couples TRBV29-1 to TRBJ1-1, with D uncertain. This CDR3 is 14 amino acids long. Trimming pared 2 bases from V and 3 bases from J, leaving 13 bases between. In germline, CDR1 is SQVTM, CDR2 ANQGSEA.

This clonotype was seen more than once but under ten times. The V and J genes are TRBV6-5 and TRBJ1-5; possibly TRBD1 for D (5 bases). The CDR3 is 12 residues long. Per the germline V gene, CDR1 is MNHEY and CDR2 is SVGAGI. V lost 9 bases and J 2 bases, leaving 8 bases between the germline ends. CDR3 in amino acids: CASGGGNQPQHF. The CDR3 nucleotides read TGTGCCAGTGGGGGGGGCAATCAGCCCCAGCATTTT.

This sequence joins TRBV10-3 and TRBJ2-3; 7 bases line up with TRBD1. J lost 4 bases, V lost 2 bases, and 6 bases had no gene match. CDR1 is ENHRY and CDR2 is SYGVKD in the germline V gene. The CDR3 consists of 15 residues. CDR3 sequence reads: CAISEPGTASDTQYF. For the CDR3, the DNA is TGTGCCATCAGTGAGCCTGGGACAGCGTCAGATACGCAGTATTTT.